Each of the 5 T cell receptor beta chains below was sequenced from the same sample in a study of T cells in Graves' hyperthyroidism and ophthalmopathy. Researchers amplified the TCR beta CDR3 regions from RNA transcripts. When the TCR CDR3 underwent first-round RT-PCR, the HTBI primer set was used. MiXCR was run by TCRdb on the multiplex PCR reads, yielding one entry per CDR3 protein. The sample lists 310,000 or so distinct CDR3 sequences, over 15% seen once, with approximately 60% in the top ten. Sequencing was performed on blood. The receptors originated from a woman between 55 and 75 years old with Graves' ophthalmopathy.

This clonotype was counted ten times or more. The chain has TRBV20-1 and TRBJ1-1; no clear D. The CDR3 totals 14 residues. Trimming took 2 bases from V and 3 from J, leaving 13 bases between them. From germline, CDR1 is DFQATT and CDR2 SNEGSKA (reference sequence). The CDR3 DNA sequence: TGCAGTGCTAGACACACCGGAGGACACACTGAAGCTTTCTTT. Encoded protein: CSARHTGGHTEAFF.

On this clonotype itself: The junction and the germline gene differ at one end; a read error may be behind it. The chain uses TRBV11-2 and TRBJ2-3; weak D call: TRBD1 (6 bases). There are 12 residues in the CDR3. Germline V lookup: CDR1 SGHAT, CDR2 FQNNGV. CDR3 region: CASSLEGVTQYF. CDR3 nucleotide sequence: TGTGCCAGCAGCCTAGAGGGGGTTACGCAGTATTTT.

The table lists this clonotype with many counts. Here the CDR3 reads CASSLTDYYTGELFF. The CDR3 DNA is TGTGCCAGCAGCTTAACGGACTACTACACCGGGGAGCTGTTTTTT. The chain has TRBV3-1 and TRBJ2-2; D is possibly TRBD2 (6 bases). This CDR3 contains 15 residues. Trimming left V 5 bases short and J 3 bases short, with 13 bases between. CDR1 and CDR2 from the germline V gene are LGHDT and YNNKEL (reference sequence). Together with reference TRBV3-1 and TRBJ2-2, the CDR3 gives the full variable domain: DTAVSQTPKYLVTQMGNDKSIKCEQNLGHDTMYWYKQDSKKFLKIMFSYNNKELIINETVPNRFSPKSPDKAHLNLHINSLELGDSAVYFCASSLTDYYTGELFFGEGSRLTVL.

Comments on this clonotype: A much larger clone is a single base away; this may be a read error. CDR3 residues: CASSSGTGTGDGYTF. Written as DNA, the CDR3 is TGTGCCAGCAGCTCAGGGACCGGGACAGGGGATGGCTACACCTTC. The V and J genes are TRBV7-9 and TRBJ1-2; 10 nucleotides align to TRBD1. This CDR3 comprises 15 residues. J was trimmed by 6 bases and V by 4 bases; bases with no gene match: 8. Per germline, CDR1 SEHNR and CDR2 FQNEAQ (reference sequence).

This clonotype was seen a few times. The rearrangement uses TRBV24-1 and TRBJ1-6, with D uncertain. The CDR3 is 13 residues long. The germline V gene has CDR1 KGHDR and CDR2 SFDVKD. V lost 0 bases and J lost 16, with 12 bases in between. The CDR3 protein is CATSDLKTDGLHF. The CDR3, as DNA: TGTGCCACCAGTGATTTGAAGACGGACGGGCTCCACTTT.